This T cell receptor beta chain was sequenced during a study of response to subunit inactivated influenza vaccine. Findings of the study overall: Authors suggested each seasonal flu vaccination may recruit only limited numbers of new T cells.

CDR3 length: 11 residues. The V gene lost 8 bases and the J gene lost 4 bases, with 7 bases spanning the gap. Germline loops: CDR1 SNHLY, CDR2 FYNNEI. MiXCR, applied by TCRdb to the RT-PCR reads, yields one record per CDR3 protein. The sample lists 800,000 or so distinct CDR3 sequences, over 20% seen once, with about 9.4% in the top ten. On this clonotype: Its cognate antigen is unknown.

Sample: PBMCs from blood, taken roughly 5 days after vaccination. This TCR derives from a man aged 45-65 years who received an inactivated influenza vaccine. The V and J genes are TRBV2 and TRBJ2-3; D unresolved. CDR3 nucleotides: TGTGCCAGCGTCTATGCAGATACGCAGTATTTT. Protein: CASVYADTQYF. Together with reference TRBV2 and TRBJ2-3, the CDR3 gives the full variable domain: EPEVTQTPSHQVTQMGQEVILRCVPISNHLYFYWYRQILGQKVEFLVSFYNNEISEKSEIFDDQFSVERPDGSNFTLKIRSTKLEDSAMYFCASVYADTQYFGPGTRLTVL.